This T cell receptor beta chain was sequenced during a study of shared clonotypes between healthy human individuals. The overall study: Three CD4 naive, three CD4 memory, two CD8 naive and one CD8 memory plate were used per donor. Study findings and constraints: Researchers sampled blood only, noting tissue repertoires likely differ. The represented genetic and exposure-history diversity was limited by the small number of donors.

Germline values: CDR1 SGHTS, CDR2 YDEGEE. The length of the CDR3 is 17 residues. Trimming removed 0 bases at V and 1 base at J, with 17 bases between. CD8 cells regarded as naive lacked CD45RO, were positively chosen for CCR7, and omitted terminally differentiated effector memory CD45RA+ cells. Several immunoSEQ 96-well plates shared each subset's DNA, each plate a replicate. Here immunoSEQ multiplex PCR was the method, and the copy in TCRdb shows in-frame clones only, minus some. There are under 1 million clones in the sample; around 96% occur only once, and less than 0.25% lies in the top ten. A single count supports this clone. What it binds is unknown.

The receptor was isolated from a man aged 25 to 40 in good health. Source material: naive CD8+ T cells sorted from blood. The chain is built from TRBV5-8 and TRBJ2-7; D might be TRBD2 (6 bases). The chain's CDR3 is CASSLAPRERGSYEQYF. The CDR3 DNA follows: TGTGCCAGCAGCTTGGCCCCAAGGGAACGGGGGTCCTACGAGCAGTACTTC.